Described below is a single TCR beta chain sequence and its context. Its antigen is currently not known. The input lacks base qualities; no much larger clone sits a single base away. This entry is derived from a study of blood T cell repertoires in COVID-19 (dated by TCRdb to the early 2020s). With respect to the entire study: Samples covering the acute and convalescent phases of COVID-19 were provided by collaborators in the United States, Italy and Spain. Subjects who had been exposed to COVID-19, were actively infected with it, or had recovered from it provided the deeply sampled blood TCRbeta repertoires that made up the dataset. The material from the prospective study consisted of cDNA or gDNA derived from T cells, B-cell-depleted T cells, or PBMCs. The sample metadata nearly always contained a de-identified subject ID, COVID-19 status, age in years and sex. The samples were drawn from two sources: the first 160 participants of the ongoing ImmuneRACE study, and 1,254 subjects contributed by 6 global collaborators. Where available, HLA class I and class II types were taken from metadata supplied by the sample provider and were not determined by assay-based typing. The repertoires were released in a freely available public database intended as a resource for research on the immune response to SARS-CoV-2.

What the research found in general, with its limitations: The amount of clinical and demographic metadata varied by source and participant and was provided uncurated.

Participants in the prospective study were enrolled through a virtual design, were aged roughly 18 to 90 years, and lived in roughly 24 United States geographic areas. In the prospective study, cohorts were assigned on the basis of participant-reported clinical history obtained from a screening survey and a study questionnaire. For ImmuneRACE Cohort 3, a participant was defined as recovered based on two consecutive negative NP/OP PCR tests, clearance by a healthcare professional, or resolution of symptoms. In the prospective study, mobile phlebotomists collected whole blood, serum and a nasopharyngeal or oropharyngeal swab from each participant. Additional blood draws and questionnaires over an approximately two-month period could optionally be provided by prospective study participants. Prospective study blood samples were shipped either frozen or at room temperature before DNA extraction. TCRbeta CDR3 regions were amplified from genomic DNA by means of the immunoSEQ Assay, a bias-controlled multiplex PCR. The published analysis was carried out like this. Within the assay, amplification of reference gene primers was used to estimate how many nucleated cells each sample contained. To quantify the absolute abundance of each unique TCRbeta CDR3 rearrangement, sequence reads were collapsed and filtered. For each sample, productive Simpson clonality was calculated as the square root of Simpson's diversity index over productive rearrangements. In its TCRdb copy, this immuneACCESS table keeps in-frame sequences only and misses some clones. Where compared with another copy, unresolved V genes explain less than half of these, and the others have no known cause. V and J calls and clone size come straight from that table; D and trimming were deduced from the DNA. The sample profile shows about 250,000 clones; 85% to 90% of them were found once. Over 1.5% of the sample is in the top ten clones.

The sample consisted of PBMCs or T cells enriched from blood (not recorded which). The receptor's source is a man aged 40-49 years who had recovered from COVID-19.

CDR3 region: CASSHRTGISNSPLHF. Here is the DNA: TGTGCCAGCAGCCATCGGACAGGGATTTCTAATTCACCCCTCCACTTT. The rearranged segments are TRBV14 and TRBJ1-6; the central 8 bases match TRBD1. Via the germline V gene, CDR1 is SGHDN and CDR2 FVKESK. The CDR3 numbers 16 residues from cysteine through phenylalanine. The only DNA kept is the CDR3, 48 bases in frame from the first base. Germline trimming amounts to 3 bases on V and 6 bases on J, with 7 as the count of junction bases outside the gene matches.